This T cell receptor beta chain was observed in a study of high-grade serous ovarian cancer treatment subgroups (dated by TCRdb to the early 2020s). With regard to the full study: On average, each sample produced roughly 15,000 sequencing reads and some 7,000 unique TCR beta rearrangements. Under a laparoscopic triage algorithm, patients with high-grade serous ovarian cancer were grouped by complete gross resection or by neoadjuvant chemotherapy response, and the study profiled the TCR beta repertoires of these patients. The cohort comprised 30 or so patients: some 10 with no residual disease after primary surgery (R0), some 10 excellent NACT responders, and some 10 poor NACT responders. One primary tumor sample and two metastatic tumor samples were contributed by each patient, so that some 100 samples were obtained in total. What the authors observed across the whole study: TCR repertoire analyses focused on CDR3; CDR1 and CDR2 were not analyzed. Repertoire similarity between tumors from the same patient ranged from roughly 0.095 to 0.85, while tumors from different patients showed almost no similarity. TCR clonal relatedness correlated positively with neoantigen level and, by trend, with copy number variation and mutation load from whole-genome sequencing. Because bulk tumor TCR sequencing provided no spatial information, insight into HGSC tumor complexity and diversity was limited.

The tumor samples were collected prior to definitive surgery or chemotherapy. Genomic DNA was extracted by the MD Anderson Biospecimen Extraction Resource, and TCR sequencing was done by the MD Anderson Cancer Genomics Laboratory. High-throughput TCR profiling via ImmunoSEQ was performed on the approximately 90 tumor samples. Regarding the original processing steps: Repertoire diversity metrics included richness (unique productive sequences), clonality, evenness and relatedness; Bhattacharyya coefficient assessed similarity between samples. A sensitivity analysis excluded TCRs with fewer than two reads and gave consistent conclusions. TCRdb carries this immuneACCESS record with in-frame sequences only. Its versions omit some clonotypes, under half of them owing to an unresolved V gene in the studies checked, with the rest unexplained. V and J calls and clone size follow that table, whereas D and trimming were derived from the DNA. A total of roughly 20,000 clones appear in this sample, around 80% of them only once. The ten largest clones represent approximately 6.4% of the sample.

On this clone: It lacks a known antigen. One base away there is no much larger clone; base qualities are not given.

The CDR3 sequence holds 15 residues, the cysteine and phenylalanine included. The retained sequence is limited to the CDR3, 45 bases, with the frame set at the first base. Based on the germline V gene, the CDR1 and CDR2 sequences are SQVTM and ANQGSEA. After removal of 6 bases from V and 0 bases from J, the junction retains 6 bases not matched to a gene. The source of this sequence is a human donor with high-grade serous ovarian cancer. The sample consisted of tumor tissue. The V and J segments used are TRBV29-1 and TRBJ2-3; the junction holds 10 bases that match TRBD1. The bases read TGCAGCGTCCTCGACAGGGGGCTGAGCACAGATACGCAGTATTTT. Its protein product is CSVLDRGLSTDTQYF.